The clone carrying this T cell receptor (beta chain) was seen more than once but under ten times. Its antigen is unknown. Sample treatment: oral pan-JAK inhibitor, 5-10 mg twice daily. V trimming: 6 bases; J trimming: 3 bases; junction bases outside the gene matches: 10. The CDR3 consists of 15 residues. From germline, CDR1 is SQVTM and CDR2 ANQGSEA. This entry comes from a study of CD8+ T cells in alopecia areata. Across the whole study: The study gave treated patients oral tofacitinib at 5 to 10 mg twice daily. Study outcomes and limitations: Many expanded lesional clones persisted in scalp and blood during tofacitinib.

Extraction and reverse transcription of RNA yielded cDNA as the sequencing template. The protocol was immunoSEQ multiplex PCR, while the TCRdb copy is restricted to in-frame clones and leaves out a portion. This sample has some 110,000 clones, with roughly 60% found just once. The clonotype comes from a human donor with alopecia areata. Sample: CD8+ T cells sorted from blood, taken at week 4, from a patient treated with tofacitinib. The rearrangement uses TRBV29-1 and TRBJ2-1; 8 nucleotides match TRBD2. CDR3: CSVPPGAGGYNEQFF. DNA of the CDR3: TGCAGCGTCCCCCCAGGCGCGGGGGGCTACAATGAGCAGTTCTTC.